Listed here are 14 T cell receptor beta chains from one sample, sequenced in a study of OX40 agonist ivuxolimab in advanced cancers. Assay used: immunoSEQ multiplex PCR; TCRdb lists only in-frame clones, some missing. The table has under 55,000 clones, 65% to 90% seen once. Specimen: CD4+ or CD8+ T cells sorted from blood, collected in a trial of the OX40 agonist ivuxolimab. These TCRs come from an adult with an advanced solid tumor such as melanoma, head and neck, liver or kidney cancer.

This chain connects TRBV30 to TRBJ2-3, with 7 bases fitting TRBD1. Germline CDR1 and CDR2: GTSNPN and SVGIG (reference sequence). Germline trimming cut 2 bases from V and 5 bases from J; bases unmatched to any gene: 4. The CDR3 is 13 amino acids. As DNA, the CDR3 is TGTGCCTGGAGTAAGGGACAGCAAGATACGCAGTATTTT. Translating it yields CAWSKGQQDTQYF.

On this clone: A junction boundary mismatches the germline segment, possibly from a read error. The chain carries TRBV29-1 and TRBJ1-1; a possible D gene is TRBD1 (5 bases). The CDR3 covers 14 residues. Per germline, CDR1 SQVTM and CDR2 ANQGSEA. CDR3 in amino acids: CSVEAGTLNTEAFF. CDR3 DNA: TGCAGCGTGGAAGCAGGGACTTTGAACACTGAAGCTTTCTTT.

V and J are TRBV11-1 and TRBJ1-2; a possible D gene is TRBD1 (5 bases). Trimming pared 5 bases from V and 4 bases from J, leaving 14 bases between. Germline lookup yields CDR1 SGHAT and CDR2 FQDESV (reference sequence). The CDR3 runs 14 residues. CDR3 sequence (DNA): TGTGCCAGCAGCCCAGGCAGGGACGGCTATGGCTACACCTTC. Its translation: CASSPGRDGYGYTF.

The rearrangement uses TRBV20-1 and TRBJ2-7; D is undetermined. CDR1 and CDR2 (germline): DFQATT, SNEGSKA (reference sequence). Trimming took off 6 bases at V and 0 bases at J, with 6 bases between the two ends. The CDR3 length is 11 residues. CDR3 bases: TGCAGTGCCTGGGACTCCTACGAGCAGTACTTC. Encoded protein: CSAWDSYEQYF.

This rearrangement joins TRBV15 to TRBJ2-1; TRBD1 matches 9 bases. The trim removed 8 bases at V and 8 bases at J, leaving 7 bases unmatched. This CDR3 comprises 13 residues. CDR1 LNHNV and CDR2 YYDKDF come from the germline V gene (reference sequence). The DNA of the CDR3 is TGTGCCACCGGATACAGGGGGCGTTATGAGCAGTTCTTC. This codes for CATGYRGRYEQFF.

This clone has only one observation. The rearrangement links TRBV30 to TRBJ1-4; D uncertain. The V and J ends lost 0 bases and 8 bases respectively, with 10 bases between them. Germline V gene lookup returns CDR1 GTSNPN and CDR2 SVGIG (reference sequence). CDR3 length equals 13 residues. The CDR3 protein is CAWSVRHYEKLFF. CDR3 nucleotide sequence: TGTGCCTGGAGTGTAAGACACTACGAAAAACTGTTTTTT.

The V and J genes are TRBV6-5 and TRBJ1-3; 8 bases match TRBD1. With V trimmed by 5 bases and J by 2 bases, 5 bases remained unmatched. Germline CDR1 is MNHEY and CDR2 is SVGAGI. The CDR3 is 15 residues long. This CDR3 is CASSHSTGAGNTIYF. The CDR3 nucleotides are TGTGCCAGCAGTCATTCGACAGGGGCTGGAAACACCATATATTTT.

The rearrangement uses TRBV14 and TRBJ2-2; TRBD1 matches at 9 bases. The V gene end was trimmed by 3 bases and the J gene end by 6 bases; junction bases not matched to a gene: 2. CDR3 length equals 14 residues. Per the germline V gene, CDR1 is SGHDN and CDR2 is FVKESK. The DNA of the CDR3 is TGTGCCAGCAGCCAGACAGGGGGGGCCGGGGAGCTGTTTTTT. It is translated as CASSQTGGAGELFF.

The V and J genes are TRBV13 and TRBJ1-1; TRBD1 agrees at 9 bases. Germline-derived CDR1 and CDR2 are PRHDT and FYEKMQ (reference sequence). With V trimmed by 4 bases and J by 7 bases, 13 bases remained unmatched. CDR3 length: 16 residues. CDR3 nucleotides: TGTGCCAGCAGCTATACATTACAGGGGGCGAAAAATGAAGCTTTCTTT. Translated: CASSYTLQGAKNEAFF.

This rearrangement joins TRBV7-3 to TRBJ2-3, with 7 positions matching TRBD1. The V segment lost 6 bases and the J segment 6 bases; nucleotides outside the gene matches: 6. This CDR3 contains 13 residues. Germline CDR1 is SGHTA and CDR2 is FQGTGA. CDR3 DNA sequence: TGTGCCAGCAGTACACAGGGGTTGGATACGCAGTATTTT. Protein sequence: CASSTQGLDTQYF.

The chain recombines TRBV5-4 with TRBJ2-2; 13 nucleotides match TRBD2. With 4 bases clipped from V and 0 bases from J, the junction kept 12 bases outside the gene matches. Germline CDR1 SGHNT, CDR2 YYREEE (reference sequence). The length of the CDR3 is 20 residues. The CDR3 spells CASSRPGLAGVPSNTGELFF. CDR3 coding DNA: TGTGCCAGCAGCCGCCCTGGACTAGCGGGAGTTCCTTCGAACACCGGGGAGCTGTTTTTT.

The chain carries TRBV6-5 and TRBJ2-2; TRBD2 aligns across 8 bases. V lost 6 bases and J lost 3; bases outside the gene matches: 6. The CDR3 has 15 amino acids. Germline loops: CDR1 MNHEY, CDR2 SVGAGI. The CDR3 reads CASSPGTRYTGELFF. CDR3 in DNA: TGTGCCAGCAGCCCCGGGACTAGGTACACCGGGGAGCTGTTTTTT.

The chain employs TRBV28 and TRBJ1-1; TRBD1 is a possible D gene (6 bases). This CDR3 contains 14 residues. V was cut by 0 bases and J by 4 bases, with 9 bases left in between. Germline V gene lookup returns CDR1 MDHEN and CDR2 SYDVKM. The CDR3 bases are TGTGCCAGCAGTTTATGGCAAGGGGGCACTGAAGCTTTCTTT. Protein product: CASSLWQGGTEAFF.

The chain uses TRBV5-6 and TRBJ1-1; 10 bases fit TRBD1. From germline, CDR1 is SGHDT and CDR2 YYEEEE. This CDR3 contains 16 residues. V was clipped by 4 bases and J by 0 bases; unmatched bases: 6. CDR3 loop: CASSPDRGLLNTEAFF. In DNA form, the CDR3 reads TGTGCCAGCAGCCCCGACAGGGGGCTTCTGAACACTGAAGCTTTCTTT.